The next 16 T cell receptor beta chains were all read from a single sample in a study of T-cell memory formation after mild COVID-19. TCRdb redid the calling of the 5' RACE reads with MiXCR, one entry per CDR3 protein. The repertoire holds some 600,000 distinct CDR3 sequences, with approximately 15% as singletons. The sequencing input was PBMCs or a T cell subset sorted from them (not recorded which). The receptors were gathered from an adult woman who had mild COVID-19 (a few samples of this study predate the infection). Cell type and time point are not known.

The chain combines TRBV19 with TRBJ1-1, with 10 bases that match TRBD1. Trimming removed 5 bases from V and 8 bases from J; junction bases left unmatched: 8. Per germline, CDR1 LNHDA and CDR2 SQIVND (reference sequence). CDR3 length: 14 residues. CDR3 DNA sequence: TGTGCCAGTAGTTCGACAGGGGGCATTTCGGAAGCTTTCTTT. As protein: CASSSTGGISEAFF.

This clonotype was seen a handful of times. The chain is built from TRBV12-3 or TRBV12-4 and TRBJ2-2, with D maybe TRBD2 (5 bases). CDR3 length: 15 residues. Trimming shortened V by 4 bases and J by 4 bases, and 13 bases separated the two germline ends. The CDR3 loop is CASSWPGIPTGELFF. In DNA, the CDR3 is TGTGCCAGCAGTTGGCCGGGGATTCCCACCGGGGAGCTGTTTTTT.

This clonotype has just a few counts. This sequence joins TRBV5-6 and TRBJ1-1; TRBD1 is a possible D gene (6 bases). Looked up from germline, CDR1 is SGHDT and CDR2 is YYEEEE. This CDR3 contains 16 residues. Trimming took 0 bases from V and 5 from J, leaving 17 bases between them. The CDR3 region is CASSLGLNRDKTEAFF. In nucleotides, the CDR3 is TGTGCCAGCAGCTTGGGGCTGAACAGGGACAAAACTGAAGCTTTCTTT.

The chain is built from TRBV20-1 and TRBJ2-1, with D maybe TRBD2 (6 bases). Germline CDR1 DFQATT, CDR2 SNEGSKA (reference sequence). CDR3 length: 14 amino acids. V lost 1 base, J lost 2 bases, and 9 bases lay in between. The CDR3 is CSARVAETYNEQFF. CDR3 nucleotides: TGCAGTGCTAGAGTAGCGGAAACCTACAATGAGCAGTTCTTC.

CDR3 loop: CASSKTGTGFYGYTF. DNA for the CDR3: TGTGCCAGCAGCAAAACCGGGACAGGCTTCTATGGCTACACCTTC. The rearrangement links TRBV7-2 to TRBJ1-2; 8 bases fit TRBD1. Losses at the gene ends were 5 bases for V and 4 bases for J; bases not matched to a gene: 9. The CDR3 spans 15 residues. Per germline, CDR1 SGHTA and CDR2 FQGNSA.

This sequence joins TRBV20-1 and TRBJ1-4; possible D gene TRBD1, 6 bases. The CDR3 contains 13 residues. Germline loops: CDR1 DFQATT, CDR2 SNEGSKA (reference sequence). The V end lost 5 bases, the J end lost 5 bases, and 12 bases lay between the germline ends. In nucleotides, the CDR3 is TGCAGTGCTTCCCGGACAGACAATGAAAAACTGTTTTTT. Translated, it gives CSASRTDNEKLFF.

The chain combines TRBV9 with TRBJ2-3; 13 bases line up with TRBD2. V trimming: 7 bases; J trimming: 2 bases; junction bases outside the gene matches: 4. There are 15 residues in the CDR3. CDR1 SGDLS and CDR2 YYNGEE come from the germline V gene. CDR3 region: CASGGTSGNTDTQYF. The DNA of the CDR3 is TGTGCCAGCGGGGGGACTAGCGGGAACACAGATACGCAGTATTTT. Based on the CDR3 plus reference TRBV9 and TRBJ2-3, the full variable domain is DSGVTQTPKHLITATGQRVTLRCSPRSGDLSVYWYQQSLDQGLQFLIQYYNGEERAKGNILERFSAQQFPDLHSELNLSSLELGDSALYFCASGGTSGNTDTQYFGPGTRLTVL.

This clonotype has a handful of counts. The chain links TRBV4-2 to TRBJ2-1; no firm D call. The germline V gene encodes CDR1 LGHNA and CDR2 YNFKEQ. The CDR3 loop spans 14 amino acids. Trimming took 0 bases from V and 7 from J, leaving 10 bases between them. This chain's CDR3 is CASSQDGVVNEQFF. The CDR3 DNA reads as TGTGCCAGCAGCCAAGATGGCGTCGTGAATGAGCAGTTCTTC.

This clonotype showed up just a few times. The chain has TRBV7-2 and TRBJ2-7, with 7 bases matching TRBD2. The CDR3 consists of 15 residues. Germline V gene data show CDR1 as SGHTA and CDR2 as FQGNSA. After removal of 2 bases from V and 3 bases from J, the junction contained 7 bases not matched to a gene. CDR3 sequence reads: CASSLSLAGVYEQYF. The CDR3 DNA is TGTGCCAGCAGCTTATCGTTGGCGGGGGTCTACGAGCAGTACTTC.

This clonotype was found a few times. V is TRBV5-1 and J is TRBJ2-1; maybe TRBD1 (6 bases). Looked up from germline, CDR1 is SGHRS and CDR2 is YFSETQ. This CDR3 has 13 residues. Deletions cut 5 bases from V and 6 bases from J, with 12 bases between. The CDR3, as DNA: TGCGCCAGCAGTAAAGAACAGGGCAATGAGCAGTTCTTC. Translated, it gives CASSKEQGNEQFF.

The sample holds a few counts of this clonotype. Here the CDR3 reads CSVGQGAPSEQFF. The CDR3 DNA follows: TGCAGCGTTGGACAGGGGGCGCCGAGTGAGCAGTTCTTC. The genes are TRBV29-1 and TRBJ2-1; TRBD1 aligns across 10 bases. Unmatched junction bases numbered 6, after V lost 4 bases and J lost 9 bases. The germline gives CDR1 SQVTM, CDR2 ANQGSEA. The CDR3 spans 13 residues.

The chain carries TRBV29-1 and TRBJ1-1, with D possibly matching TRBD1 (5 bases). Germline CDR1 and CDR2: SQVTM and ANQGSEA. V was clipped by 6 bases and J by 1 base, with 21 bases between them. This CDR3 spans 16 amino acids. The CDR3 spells CSVKGITGRRNTEAFF. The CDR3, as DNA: TGCAGCGTCAAGGGCATTACGGGACGGAGGAACACTGAAGCTTTCTTT.

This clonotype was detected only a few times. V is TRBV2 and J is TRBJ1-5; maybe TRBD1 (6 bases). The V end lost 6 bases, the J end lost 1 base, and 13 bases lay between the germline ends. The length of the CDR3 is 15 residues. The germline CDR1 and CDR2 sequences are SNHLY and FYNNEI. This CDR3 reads CASRSDRLSNQPQHF. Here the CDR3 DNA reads TGTGCCAGCAGATCCGACAGGTTAAGCAATCAGCCCCAGCATTTT.

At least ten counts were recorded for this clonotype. CDR3 DNA sequence: TGTGCCAGCAGCTTGACCGTTAGCGGTGAGCAGTTCTTC. Its protein product is CASSLTVSGEQFF. The chain employs TRBV5-4 and TRBJ2-1, with D possibly matching TRBD2 (6 bases). Germline V gene data show CDR1 as SGHNT and CDR2 as YYREEE (reference sequence). CDR3 size: 13 residues. The V gene lost 1 base and the J gene lost 9 bases, with 11 bases spanning the gap.

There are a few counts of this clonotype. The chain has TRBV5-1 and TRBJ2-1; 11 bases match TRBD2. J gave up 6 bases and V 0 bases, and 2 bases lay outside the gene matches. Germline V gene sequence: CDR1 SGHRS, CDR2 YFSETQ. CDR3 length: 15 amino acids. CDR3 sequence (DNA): TGCGCCAGCAGCTTGGAACTAGCGGGGGCCAATGAGCAGTTCTTC. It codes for CASSLELAGANEQFF.

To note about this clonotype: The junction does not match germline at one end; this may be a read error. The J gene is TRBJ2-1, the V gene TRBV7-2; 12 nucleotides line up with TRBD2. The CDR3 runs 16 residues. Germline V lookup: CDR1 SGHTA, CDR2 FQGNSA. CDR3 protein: CSSSSSGRATYNEQFF. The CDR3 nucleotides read TGTTCCAGCAGCTCTAGCGGGAGGGCCACTTACAATGAGCAGTTCTTC.